Listed below are T cell receptor beta chains from one sample, sequenced in a study of T cells in Graves' hyperthyroidism and ophthalmopathy. TCRdb recomputed calls from the multiplex PCR reads with MiXCR, one row per CDR3 protein. The data hold about 840,000 distinct CDR3 sequences, with around 38% observed a single time. Sequenced sample: blood. The receptor source for this set is a man aged 18 to 30 with Graves' hyperthyroidism. Each CDR3 is given with its conserved first and last residue. A D gene is named only where the DNA matches it firmly. Not every row has a clone size; where given, it reads once, few, many or a size class.

j_gene: TRBJ2-5; d_gene: TRBD1; v_gene: TRBV12-3/TRBV12-4; abundance: NA; len: 16; CDR3nt: TGTGCCAGCACTAGCCTCCGGGACAGGGGGTTTGAGACCCAGTACTTC; CDR3aa: CASTSLRDRGFETQYF
j_gene: TRBJ1-4; d_gene: NA; v_gene: TRBV19; abundance: NA; len: 15; CDR3nt: TGTGCCAGTAGTATACAAGGGAAGGGGAATGAAAAACTGTTTTTT; CDR3aa: CASSIQGKGNEKLFF
j_gene: TRBJ2-7; d_gene: TRBD1; v_gene: TRBV12-3/TRBV12-4; abundance: NA; len: 14; CDR3nt: TGTGCCAGTGAGATGGACAGGGGCACCTACGAGCAGTACTTC; CDR3aa: CASEMDRGTYEQYF
j_gene: TRBJ1-5; d_gene: NA; v_gene: TRBV10-2; abundance: NA; len: 14; CDR3nt: TGCGCCAGCATCGGCCTAGCGGGGGACGAGACCCAGCATTTT; CDR3aa: CASIGLAGDETQHF
j_gene: TRBJ2-5; d_gene: NA; v_gene: TRBV7-9; abundance: few; len: 14; CDR3nt: TGTGCCAGCAGCCCCCGTCGAAGCGGGGAGACCCAGTACTTC; CDR3aa: CASSPRRSGETQYF
j_gene: TRBJ2-3; d_gene: NA; v_gene: TRBV7-7; abundance: few; len: 14; CDR3nt: TGTGCTAGCAGTCCCTCAGTGCGCACAGATACGCAGTATTTT; CDR3aa: CASSPSVRTDTQYF
j_gene: TRBJ2-6; d_gene: NA; v_gene: TRBV14; abundance: many; len: 15; CDR3nt: TGTGCCAGCAGCCAAGAGACAGGTGGGGCCAACGTCCTGACTTTC; CDR3aa: CASSQETGGANVLTF
j_gene: TRBJ2-7; d_gene: TRBD2; v_gene: TRBV10-3; abundance: many; len: 14; CDR3nt: TGTGCCATCAGTCCGGGACTAGCGGGGAACGAGCAGTACTTC; CDR3aa: CAISPGLAGNEQYF
j_gene: TRBJ1-2; d_gene: TRBD1; v_gene: TRBV10-3; abundance: many; len: 14; CDR3nt: TGTGCCATCAGTGAGGACAGGGAAGGGTATGGCTACACCTTC; CDR3aa: CAISEDREGYGYTF
j_gene: TRBJ1-2; d_gene: NA; v_gene: TRBV5-1; abundance: many; len: 14; CDR3nt: TGCGCCAGCAGTCTTGTCGGGGTTGAGGATGGCTACACCTTC; CDR3aa: CASSLVGVEDGYTF
j_gene: TRBJ2-5; d_gene: NA; v_gene: TRBV6-5; abundance: NA; len: 16; CDR3nt: TGTGCCAGCAGTTCCTGGGATAGAACAAGGCAAGAGACCCAGTACTTC; CDR3aa: CASSSWDRTRQETQYF
j_gene: TRBJ1-1; d_gene: TRBD1; v_gene: TRBV29-1; abundance: NA; len: 13; CDR3nt: TGCAGCGTTGAAGGACAGGGGGGGACTGAAGCTTTCTTT; CDR3aa: CSVEGQGGTEAFF
j_gene: TRBJ2-5; d_gene: TRBD2; v_gene: TRBV9; abundance: many; len: 15; CDR3nt: TGTGCCAGCAGCGCGGGGACTAGCGGGGCGGAGACCCAGTACTTC; CDR3aa: CASSAGTSGAETQYF
j_gene: TRBJ2-7; d_gene: TRBD2; v_gene: TRBV6-5; abundance: NA; len: 14; CDR3nt: TGTGCCAGCAGCTATGGGACTAGCGGAGACGAGCAGTACTTC; CDR3aa: CASSYGTSGDEQYF
j_gene: TRBJ2-5; d_gene: TRBD2; v_gene: TRBV5-4; abundance: few; len: 15; CDR3nt: TGTGCCAGCAGCCCGGCTAGCGGGAGAGGAGAGACCCAGTACTTC; CDR3aa: CASSPASGRGETQYF
j_gene: TRBJ1-1; d_gene: NA; v_gene: TRBV5-1; abundance: many; len: 13; CDR3nt: TGCGCCAGCACCTTAGATGGGTGGACTGAAGCTTTCTTT; CDR3aa: CASTLDGWTEAFF
j_gene: TRBJ2-5; d_gene: NA; v_gene: TRBV7-2; abundance: NA; len: 14; CDR3nt: TGTGCCAGCAGCGTTCGCCCCCCTCAAGAGACCCAGTACTTC; CDR3aa: CASSVRPPQETQYF
j_gene: TRBJ1-2; d_gene: NA; v_gene: TRBV2; abundance: many; len: 13; CDR3nt: TGTGCCAGCAGTGAAGACAGGGCGAGTGGCTACACCTTC; CDR3aa: CASSEDRASGYTF